This record concerns one TCR beta chain sequence. This CDR3 is 16 amino acids long. The V gene's germline CDR1 is MGHRA and CDR2 YSYEKL. The J segment lost 10 bases and the V segment lost 1 base, leaving 13 bases of the junction unmatched. These data belong to a study of shared T cell receptors in the human thymus. TCRdb keeps only in-frame clones here, not all; method: immunoSEQ multiplex PCR. In the table there are 550,000 to 800,000 clones, approximately 83% of which are singletons. This sample also belongs to another study, concerning human thymus T cells. That study adds: Having corrective surgery for congenital heart defects, healthy Finnish infants were the ones who donated. Thymic material originated from resections removed in the course of corrective heart surgery.

Input material: thymocytes. This TCR was sampled from a girl under three years old with a congenital heart defect. The chain joins TRBV4-1 to TRBJ1-1; the match to TRBD1 covers 9 bases. The CDR3 is CASSQGMGTGYLGAFF. CDR3 nucleotides: TGCGCCAGCAGCCAAGGGATGGGGACAGGGTATCTTGGAGCTTTCTTT.